This TCR beta chain appears in the sequencing data of a study of blood T cell repertoires in COVID-19. Study details: Whether acute or convalescent, the COVID-19 samples came from the United States, Italy and Spain.

Repertoires were generated with immunoSEQ multiplex PCR, while TCRdb's copy carries only in-frame clones and drops some. The table shows a few hundred thousand clones, with 92% occurring only once. Those enrolled, adults aged roughly 18 to 89 years, came from 25 or so US areas. Symptom resolution, clearance, or two negative PCRs marked the recovered donors of Cohort 3. The V end was cut by 5 bases, the J end by 1 base, with 8 bases between. Germline CDR1 is SEHNR and CDR2 is FQNEAQ (reference sequence). The CDR3 spans 14 residues. The origin of this receptor is a woman aged 25 to 39 who had recovered from COVID-19. The sequenced sample consisted of PBMCs or T cells enriched from blood (not recorded which). The chain carries TRBV7-9 and TRBJ1-4; D gene ambiguous. CDR3 residues: CASSKSGTNEKLFF. The CDR3 DNA follows: TGTGCCAGCAGCAAGAGTGGAACTAATGAAAAACTGTTTTTT.